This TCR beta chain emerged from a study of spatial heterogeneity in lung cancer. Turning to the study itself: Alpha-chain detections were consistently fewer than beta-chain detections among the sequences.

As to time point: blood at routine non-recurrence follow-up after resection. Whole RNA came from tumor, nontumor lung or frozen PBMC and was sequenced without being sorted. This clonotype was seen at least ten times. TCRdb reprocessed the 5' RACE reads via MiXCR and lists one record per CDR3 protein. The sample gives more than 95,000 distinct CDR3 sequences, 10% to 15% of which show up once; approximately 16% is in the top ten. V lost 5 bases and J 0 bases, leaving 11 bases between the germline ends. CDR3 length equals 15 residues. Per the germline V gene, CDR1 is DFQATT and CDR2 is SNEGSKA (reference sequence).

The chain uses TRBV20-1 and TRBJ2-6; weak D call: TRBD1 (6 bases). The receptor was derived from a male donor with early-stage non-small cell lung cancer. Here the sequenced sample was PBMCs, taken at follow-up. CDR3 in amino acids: CSALDSFSGANVLTF. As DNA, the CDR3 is TGCAGTGCTTTGGACAGTTTCTCTGGGGCCAACGTCCTGACTTTC.